This record looks at one T cell receptor beta chain sequence and its context. What it binds is not known. This sample was included in a study of shared clonotypes between healthy human individuals. Study-level information: Donors were a couple of women and a few men aged 18 to 49.

Across several immunoSEQ plates, the genomic DNA of each subset was split evenly. Amplification in unsorted PBMC replicate PCRs started from about 320 ng DNA, which equals 28,000 or so T cell genomes. Assay used: immunoSEQ multiplex PCR; TCRdb lists only in-frame clones, some missing. The profile shows about 460,000 clones, roughly three quarters of them singletons. Findings and limits, study-wide: The expectation was that sequencing depth would affect clonotype sharing among donors.

CDR3 size: 16 residues. The V gene end was trimmed by 5 bases and the J gene end by 1 base; junction bases not matched to a gene: 4. Looked up from germline, CDR1 is MDHEN and CDR2 is SYDVKM. The source of this sequence is a woman in her forties in good health. Some clones in this sample may be carry-over from other donors' samples. V is TRBV28 and J is TRBJ2-4; 11 bases line up with TRBD2. Sequencing was done on a sample of PBMCs. The CDR3 protein is CASSKTSGTAKNIQYF. CDR3 DNA: TGTGCCAGCAGTAAGACTAGCGGGACTGCCAAAAACATTCAGTACTTC.